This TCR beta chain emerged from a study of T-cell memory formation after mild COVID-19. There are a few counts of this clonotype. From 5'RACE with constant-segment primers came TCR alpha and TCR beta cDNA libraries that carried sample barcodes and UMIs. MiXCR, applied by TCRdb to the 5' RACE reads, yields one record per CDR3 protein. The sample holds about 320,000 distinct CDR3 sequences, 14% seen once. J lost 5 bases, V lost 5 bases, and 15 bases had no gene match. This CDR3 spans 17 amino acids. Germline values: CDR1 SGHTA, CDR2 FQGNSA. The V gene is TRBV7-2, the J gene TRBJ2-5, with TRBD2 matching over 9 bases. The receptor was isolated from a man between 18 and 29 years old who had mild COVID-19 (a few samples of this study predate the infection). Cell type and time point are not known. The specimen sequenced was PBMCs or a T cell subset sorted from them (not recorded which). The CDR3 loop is CASSPWGASGARETQYF. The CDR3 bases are TGTGCCAGCAGCCCCTGGGGTGCTAGCGGGGCCCGGGAGACCCAGTACTTC.